One and the same sample provided the 4 T cell receptor beta chains below, sequenced in a study of identical twins. Each CDR3 protein is one row after TCRdb ran MiXCR on the 5' RACE reads. The data show 430,000 or so distinct CDR3 sequences, roughly 26% seen once. These same records also appear under a second study, on T cells expressing NK-cell markers.

The source material was CD4+ T cells sorted from blood. These TCRs come from a young woman in good health.

The chain couples TRBV9 to TRBJ2-3; perhaps TRBD2 as D (7 bases). CDR1 is SGDLS, CDR2 YYNGEE, per germline. This CDR3 has 16 residues. Deletions cut 2 bases from V and 3 bases from J, with 16 bases between. For the CDR3, the DNA is TGTGCCAGCAGCGTGGGGGGGGGCGTGGCGACAGATACGCAGTATTTT. This encodes CASSVGGGVATDTQYF.

V gene TRBV7-2 combines with J gene TRBJ2-7; D remains ambiguous. This CDR3 comprises 13 residues. Trimming removed 5 bases at V and 3 bases at J, with 11 bases between. CDR1 is SGHTA, CDR2 FQGNSA, per germline. In DNA, the CDR3 is TGTGCCAGCAGCCTAATGACGAACTACGAGCAGTACTTC. It translates to CASSLMTNYEQYF.

This rearrangement joins TRBV7-9 to TRBJ2-1, with a tentative D call TRBD1 (5 bases). V lost 1 base and J 9 bases, leaving 16 bases between the germline ends. The CDR3 is 15 amino acids. Germline V lookup: CDR1 SEHNR, CDR2 FQNEAQ (reference sequence). CDR3: CASSLGSGREGEQFF. CDR3 DNA: TGTGCCAGCAGCTTAGGGTCCGGCAGGGAAGGTGAGCAGTTCTTC. Variable domain in full (rest from reference TRBV7-9 and TRBJ2-1): DTGVSQNPRHKITKRGQNVTFRCDPISEHNRLYWYRQTLGQGPEFLTYFQNEAQLEKSRLLSDRFSAERPKGSFSTLEIQRTEQGDSAMYLCASSLGSGREGEQFFGPGTRLTVL.

This clonotype was seen only a few times. This chain uses TRBV7-9 with TRBJ2-4, with D perhaps TRBD2 (6 bases). The V and J ends lost 4 bases and 2 bases respectively, with 12 bases between them. The germline V gene has CDR1 SEHNR and CDR2 FQNEAQ (reference sequence). This CDR3 region has 15 residues. In DNA, the CDR3 is TGTGCCAGCAGCTCGCCCGGAGGGTCCAAAAACATTCAGTACTTC. It is translated as CASSSPGGSKNIQYF. Full variable domain (remainder filled in from reference TRBV7-9 and TRBJ2-4): DTGVSQNPRHKITKRGQNVTFRCDPISEHNRLYWYRQTLGQGPEFLTYFQNEAQLEKSRLLSDRFSAERPKGSFSTLEIQRTEQGDSAMYLCASSSPGGSKNIQYFGAGTRLSVL.